A single TCR beta chain is shown here with its context. Its antigen remains undetermined. No qualities accompany the bases; no much larger clone lies one base away. Taken with the paper, the label for time point translates to: pretherapy, before neoadjuvant immune checkpoint inhibitors. The samples were taken from NEOSTAR, a phase 2 randomized trial in operable NSCLC that tested neoadjuvant nivolumab or nivolumab plus ipilimumab, followed by surgery. This record belongs to a study of neoadjuvant nivolumab and ipilimumab in lung cancer (dated by TCRdb to about 2020). Turning to the overall study: Nivolumab was given at 3 mg/kg intravenously on days 1, 15 and 29, and the combination arm added ipilimumab 1 mg/kg on day 1 only. The primary endpoint of the trial was the rate of major pathologic response (MPR) in the intention-to-treat population of each study arm. Of the 40 to 50 patients with operable NSCLC treated in the trial, approximately 23 were randomized to nivolumab monotherapy and approximately 20 to nivolumab plus ipilimumab. TCR repertoires in pretherapy (baseline) peripheral blood were compared with TCR repertoires in tumors resected at surgery after neoadjuvant immune checkpoint blockade. Matched pretherapy and resected tumor pairs were analyzed for seven patients, of whom four received nivolumab and three received nivolumab plus ipilimumab.

Library preparation used the immunoSEQ multiplex PCR assay. The study's own analysis went as follows. Richness and clonality were used to summarize the repertoires, and clones that significantly expanded or contracted between pre- and post-therapy samples were identified. TCRdb retrieved this table from immuneACCESS and kept in-frame rearrangements only. Not all clones are present; in checked studies, unresolved V genes account for under half, and no reason is known for the remainder. V, J and clone size derive from that table, while D and trimming were established from the DNA sequence. Here the sample has 24,000 or so clones; about 85% occur a single time. In total, the top ten clones hold roughly 6.1% of the sample. On the study overall, not on this receptor specifically: No significant correlation was found between TCR clonality and pathologic tumor regression, and only a single major-pathologic-response sample was available for the analysis of TCR clonality versus pathologic tumor regression. Tumor T-cell richness and clonality rose from pretherapy to surgery in three of three dual-therapy tumors but in only two of four nivolumab-treated tumors. Compared with tumor-adjacent uninvolved lung, resected tumors had greater TCR richness and clonality, and increases showed up in more of the dual-therapy-treated tumors. Richness in tumors resected after neoadjuvant therapy showed a positive correlation with pretherapy blood TCR richness (Spearman R of about 0.86). TCR sequencing was performed in a small number of samples.

This material consisted of peripheral blood, taken before neoadjuvant nivolumab, alone or with ipilimumab. The TCR was taken from an adult with non-small cell lung cancer.

The nucleotide sequence reads TGCGCCAGCAGCTTGGCGCTAGCCAACAATGAGCAGTTCTTC. Translated, it gives CASSLALANNEQFF. The rearrangement joined TRBV5-1 to TRBJ2-1; a tentative D call is TRBD2 (5 bases match). Spanning cysteine to phenylalanine, the CDR3 consists of 14 amino acids. Here the CDR3 DNA is all that survives: 42 bases in frame from base 1. The germline V gene supplies CDR1 SGHRS and CDR2 YFSETQ. Between the V and J ends, shortened by 0 bases and 5 bases respectively, the junction contains 9 bases. Extended through the reference TRBV5-1 and TRBJ2-1 proteins, this CDR3 yields the full variable domain: KAGVTQTPRYLIKTRGQQVTLSCSPISGHRSVSWYQQTPGQGLQFLFEYFSETQRNKGNFPGRFSGRQFSNSRSEMNVSTLELGDSALYLCASSLALANNEQFFGPGTRLTVL.